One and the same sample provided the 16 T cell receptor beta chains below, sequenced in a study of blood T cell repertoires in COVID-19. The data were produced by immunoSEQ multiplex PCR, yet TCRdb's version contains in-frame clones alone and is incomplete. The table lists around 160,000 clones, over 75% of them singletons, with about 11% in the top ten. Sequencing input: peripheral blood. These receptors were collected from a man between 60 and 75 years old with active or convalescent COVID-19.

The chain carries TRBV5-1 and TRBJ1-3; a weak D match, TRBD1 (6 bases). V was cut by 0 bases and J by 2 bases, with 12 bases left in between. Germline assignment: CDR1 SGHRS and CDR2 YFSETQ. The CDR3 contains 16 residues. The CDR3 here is CASSLAQDRTGNTIYF. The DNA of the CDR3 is TGCGCCAGCAGCTTGGCCCAGGACAGAACTGGAAACACCATATATTTT.

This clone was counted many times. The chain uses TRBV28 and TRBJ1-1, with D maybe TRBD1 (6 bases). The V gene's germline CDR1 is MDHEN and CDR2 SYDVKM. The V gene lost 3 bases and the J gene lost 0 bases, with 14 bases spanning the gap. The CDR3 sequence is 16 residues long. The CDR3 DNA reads TGTGCCAGCAGTTTTATGGGACATCTCATGAACACTGAAGCTTTCTTT. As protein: CASSFMGHLMNTEAFF.

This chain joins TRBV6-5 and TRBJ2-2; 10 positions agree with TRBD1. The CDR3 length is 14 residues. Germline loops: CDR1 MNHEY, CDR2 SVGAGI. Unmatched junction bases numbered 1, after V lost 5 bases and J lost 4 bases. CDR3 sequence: CASSRTGGTGELFF. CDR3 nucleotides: TGTGCCAGCAGTCGGACAGGGGGCACCGGGGAGCTGTTTTTT.

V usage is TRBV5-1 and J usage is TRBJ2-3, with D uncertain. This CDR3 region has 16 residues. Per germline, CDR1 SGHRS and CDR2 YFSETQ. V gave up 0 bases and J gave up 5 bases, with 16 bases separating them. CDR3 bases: TGCGCCAGCAGCTTGGAGCCCAAGAGGTCTGGAGATACGCAGTATTTT. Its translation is CASSLEPKRSGDTQYF.

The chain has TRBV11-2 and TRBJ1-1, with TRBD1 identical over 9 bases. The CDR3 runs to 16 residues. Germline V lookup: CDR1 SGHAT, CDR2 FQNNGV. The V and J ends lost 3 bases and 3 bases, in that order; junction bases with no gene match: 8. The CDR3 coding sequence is TGTGCCAGCAGCTTTCCACAGGGGGCCAGGGACACTGAAGCTTTCTTT. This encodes CASSFPQGARDTEAFF.

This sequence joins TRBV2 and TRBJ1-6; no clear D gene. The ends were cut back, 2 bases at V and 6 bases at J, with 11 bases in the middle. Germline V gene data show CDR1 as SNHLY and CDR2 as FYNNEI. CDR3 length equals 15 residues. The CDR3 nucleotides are TGTGCCAGCAGTGAAATGGAACCGGGTAATTCACCCCTCCACTTT. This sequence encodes CASSEMEPGNSPLHF.

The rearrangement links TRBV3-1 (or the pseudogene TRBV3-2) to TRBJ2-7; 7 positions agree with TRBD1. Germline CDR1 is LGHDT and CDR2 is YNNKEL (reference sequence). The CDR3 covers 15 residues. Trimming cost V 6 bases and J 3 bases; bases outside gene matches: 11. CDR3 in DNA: TGTGCCAGCAGATCTACAGGGGACCGAGGCTACGAGCAGTACTTC. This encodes CASRSTGDRGYEQYF.

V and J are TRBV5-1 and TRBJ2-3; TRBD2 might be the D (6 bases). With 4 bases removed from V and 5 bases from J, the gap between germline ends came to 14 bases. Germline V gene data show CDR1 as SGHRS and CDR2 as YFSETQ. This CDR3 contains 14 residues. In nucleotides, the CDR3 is TGCGCCAGCAGCCCGGGGGTGGTCAAAGATACGCAGTATTTT. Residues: CASSPGVVKDTQYF.

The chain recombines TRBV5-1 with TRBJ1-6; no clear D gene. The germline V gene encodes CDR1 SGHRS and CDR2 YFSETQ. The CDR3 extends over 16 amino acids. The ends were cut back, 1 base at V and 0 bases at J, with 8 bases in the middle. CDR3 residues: CASSLSFSSYNSPLHF. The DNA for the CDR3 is TGCGCCAGCAGCTTGAGTTTCAGCTCCTATAATTCACCCCTCCACTTT.

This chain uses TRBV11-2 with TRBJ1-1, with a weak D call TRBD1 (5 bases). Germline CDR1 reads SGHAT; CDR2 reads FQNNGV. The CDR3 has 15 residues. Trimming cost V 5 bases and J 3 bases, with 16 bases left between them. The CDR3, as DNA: TGTGCCAGCAGCACACCGCAGGGTCTGGACACTGAAGCTTTCTTT. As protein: CASSTPQGLDTEAFF.

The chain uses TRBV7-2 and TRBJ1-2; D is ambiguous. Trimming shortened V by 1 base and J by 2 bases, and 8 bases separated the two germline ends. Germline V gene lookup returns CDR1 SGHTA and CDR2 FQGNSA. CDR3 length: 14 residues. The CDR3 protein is CASSLDRGNYGYTF. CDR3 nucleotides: TGTGCCAGCAGCTTAGATCGCGGGAACTATGGCTACACCTTC.

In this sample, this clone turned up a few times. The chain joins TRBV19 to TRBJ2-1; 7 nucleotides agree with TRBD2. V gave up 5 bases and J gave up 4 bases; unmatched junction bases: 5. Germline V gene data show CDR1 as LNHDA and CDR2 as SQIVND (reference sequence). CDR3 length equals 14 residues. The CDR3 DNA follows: TGTGCCAGTAGTCTGGGGGGGGATTACAATGAGCAGTTCTTC. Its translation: CASSLGGDYNEQFF.

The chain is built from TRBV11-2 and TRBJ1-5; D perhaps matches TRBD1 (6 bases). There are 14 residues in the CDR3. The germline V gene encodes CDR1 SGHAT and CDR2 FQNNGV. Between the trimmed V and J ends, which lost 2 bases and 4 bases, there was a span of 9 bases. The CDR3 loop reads CASSLLGGNQPQHF. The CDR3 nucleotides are TGTGCCAGCAGCTTATTAGGGGGAAATCAGCCCCAGCATTTT.

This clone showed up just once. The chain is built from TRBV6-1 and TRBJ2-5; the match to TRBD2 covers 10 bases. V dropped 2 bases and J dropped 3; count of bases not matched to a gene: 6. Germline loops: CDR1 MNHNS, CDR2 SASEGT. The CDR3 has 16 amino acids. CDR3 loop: CASSEPSGGVEETQYF. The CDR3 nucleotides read TGTGCCAGCAGTGAACCAAGCGGGGGGGTTGAAGAGACCCAGTACTTC.

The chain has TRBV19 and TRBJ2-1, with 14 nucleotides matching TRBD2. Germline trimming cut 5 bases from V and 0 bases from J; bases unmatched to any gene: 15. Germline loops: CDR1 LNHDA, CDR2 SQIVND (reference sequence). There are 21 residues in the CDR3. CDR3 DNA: TGTGCCAGTAGTCATCCGGGACTAGCGGGAGTAACGGGCAGCTCCTACAATGAGCAGTTCTTC. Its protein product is CASSHPGLAGVTGSSYNEQFF.

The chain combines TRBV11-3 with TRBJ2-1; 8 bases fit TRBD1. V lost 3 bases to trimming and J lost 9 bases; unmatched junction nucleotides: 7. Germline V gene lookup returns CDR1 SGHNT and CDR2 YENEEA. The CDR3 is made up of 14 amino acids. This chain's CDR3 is CASSLNQGAFEQFF. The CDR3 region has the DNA TGTGCCAGCAGCTTGAATCAGGGGGCGTTTGAGCAGTTCTTC.